A single sample is the source of the 4 T cell receptor beta chains below, sequenced in a study of OX40 agonist ivuxolimab in advanced cancers. Assay: immunoSEQ multiplex PCR; the TCRdb copy retains only in-frame clones and omits some. The sample shows some 59,000 clones, 75% to 90% of them seen only once. The specimen was CD4+ or CD8+ T cells sorted from blood, collected in a trial of the OX40 agonist ivuxolimab. The receptors were gathered from an adult with an advanced solid tumor such as melanoma, head and neck, liver or kidney cancer.

The V gene is TRBV10-1, the J gene TRBJ2-1, with a possible D match to TRBD1 (6 bases). Germline V gene lookup returns CDR1 WNHNN and CDR2 SYGVQD (reference sequence). V lost 0 bases to trimming and J lost 0 bases, with 9 bases between them. This CDR3 comprises 16 residues. The CDR3 sequence: CASSESQGSSYNEQFF. Here the CDR3 DNA reads TGCGCCAGCAGTGAGTCCCAGGGGAGCTCCTACAATGAGCAGTTCTTC.

This clone turned up a few times. The chain couples TRBV18 to TRBJ1-2; D unclear. The ends were cut back, 0 bases at V and 8 bases at J, with 13 bases in the middle. CDR1 is KGHSH, CDR2 LQKENI, per germline. The CDR3 has 14 amino acids. CDR3 residues: CASSPPGLPVGYTF. The DNA of the CDR3 is TGTGCCAGCTCACCACCTGGCTTACCCGTGGGCTACACCTTC.

The chain joins TRBV18 to TRBJ2-7; D possibly corresponds to TRBD1 (5 bases). Germline CDR1 is KGHSH and CDR2 is LQKENI. The V gene lost 6 bases and the J gene lost 2 bases, with 11 bases spanning the gap. The CDR3 loop spans 13 amino acids. CDR3 loop: CASSGQITYEQYF. The CDR3 region has the DNA TGTGCCAGCTCCGGACAAATTACCTACGAGCAGTACTTC.

The chain employs TRBV2 and TRBJ2-1, with 13 bases that match TRBD2. V dropped 6 bases and J dropped 7; count of bases not matched to a gene: 3. From germline, CDR1 is SNHLY and CDR2 FYNNEI. This CDR3 region has 14 residues. As DNA, the CDR3 is TGTGCCAGCAGGGAGGGACTAGCGGGAAATGAGCAGTTCTTC. It codes for CASREGLAGNEQFF.